The 4 T cell receptor beta chains below were found in one sample sequenced in a study of T cells in Graves' hyperthyroidism and ophthalmopathy. Template material for amplifying TCR beta CDR3 regions consisted of RNA transcripts. Using the HTBI primer set, a first-round RT-PCR was run on the TCR CDR3. TCRdb processed the multiplex PCR reads anew with MiXCR; each CDR3 protein has one entry. Of over 400,000 distinct CDR3 sequences in the sample, approximately 15% were seen once. The sample taken for sequencing was blood. The origin of the receptors is a man younger than 30 with Graves' ophthalmopathy.

This clonotype was recorded many times. J is TRBJ2-5 and V is TRBV7-9, with unresolved D. V lost 7 bases, J lost 5 bases, and 11 bases lay in between. CDR1 and CDR2 (germline): SEHNR, FQNEAQ (reference sequence). CDR3 size: 12 residues. CDR3 sequence reads: CASNGAWETQYF. DNA of the CDR3: TGTGCCAGCAATGGCGCGTGGGAGACCCAGTACTTC.

This clonotype was detected ten times or more. The chain couples TRBV20-1 to TRBJ2-7; the D is unclear. CDR1 DFQATT and CDR2 SNEGSKA come from the germline V gene (reference sequence). This CDR3 contains 13 residues. The V end lost 0 bases, the J end lost 2 bases, and 8 bases lay between the germline ends. The CDR3 protein is CSARDQDTYEQYF. CDR3 nucleotide sequence: TGCAGTGCTAGAGATCAAGACACCTACGAGCAGTACTTC.

The chain carries TRBV4-1 and TRBJ2-1; TRBD2 matches 10 bases. With 1 base clipped from V and 7 bases from J, the junction kept 10 bases outside the gene matches. Per the germline V gene, CDR1 is MGHRA and CDR2 is YSYEKL. The length of the CDR3 is 17 residues. CDR3 region: CASSQGPPSGSGNEQFF. The CDR3 coding sequence is TGCGCCAGCAGCCAAGGACCTCCTAGCGGGAGTGGGAATGAGCAGTTCTTC.

Ten or more counts support this clonotype. This rearrangement joins TRBV12-3 or TRBV12-4 to TRBJ2-3; D remains ambiguous. V lost 4 bases to trimming and J lost 2 bases, with 10 bases between them. CDR3 length equals 14 residues. The DNA for the CDR3 is TGTGCCAGCAGTTACGACATTATCACAGATACGCAGTATTTT. Protein sequence: CASSYDIITDTQYF.